The source of this T cell receptor beta chain is a study of blood T cell repertoires in COVID-19 (TCRdb year 2020). For the wider study: The collaborator samples originated in the United States, Italy and Spain and spanned the acute and convalescent phases of COVID-19. The prospective study material was composed of cDNA or gDNA derived from T cells, B-cell-depleted T cells, or PBMCs. The dataset comprised deeply sampled blood TCRbeta repertoires from subjects exposed to, actively infected with, or recovered from COVID-19. The repertoires were released in a freely available public database meant as a resource for research on the immune response to SARS-CoV-2. Samples were obtained from the ongoing ImmuneRACE study (first 160 participants) and from some 1,300 subjects provided by 6 global collaborators. Nearly every sample came with metadata listing a de-identified subject ID, COVID-19 status, age in years and sex. HLA class I and class II types, where available, came from metadata supplied by the sample provider rather than from assay-based typing.

The junction shows trimming of 2 bases on V and 3 bases on J, plus 11 bases between the germline ends. CDR1 and CDR2, per the germline V gene (reference sequence), are LGHDT and YNNKEL. The CDR3 runs 14 residues from the cysteine to the phenylalanine. The entry retains the CDR3 DNA only, 42 bases that are in frame from base 1. TCRbeta CDR3 regions were amplified from genomic DNA using the immunoSEQ Assay, a bias-controlled multiplex PCR. On the authors' methods: Nucleated cell counts per sample were estimated from amplification of reference gene primers within the assay. To quantify the absolute abundance of each unique TCRbeta CDR3 rearrangement, sequence reads were collapsed and filtered. For each sample, productive Simpson clonality was calculated as the square root of Simpson's diversity index over productive rearrangements. Entries here come from immuneACCESS through TCRdb and include only in-frame sequences with V and J called. Some clones fail to appear in such tables; in the studies checked, an unresolved V gene covers under half of the shortfall, and the cause of the remainder is unknown. The V and J calls and clone size were taken over from that table, and D and trimming were inferred from the DNA. Here the sample has more than 200,000 clones; 83% occur a single time. The ten largest make up 2.5% to 3% of the sample.

Beyond this particular receptor, the publication reports: How much clinical and demographic metadata was included differed by source and by participant, and the metadata was provided uncurated.

On this clone itself: The antigen it binds to is not known. The sample holds no much larger clone one base away, and base qualities are not on file.

The collaborating institutions used their own protocols to collect whole blood in K2EDTA tubes. For TCRbeta analysis, collaborators shipped samples as frozen whole blood, isolated PBMCs, or DNA extracted from either of those sample types. The sequenced sample consisted of peripheral blood. The TCR was taken from a woman between 65 and 79 years old with active or convalescent COVID-19. This chain is built from TRBV3-1 (or the pseudogene TRBV3-2) and TRBJ2-7, with the D gene not clear enough to name. The sequenced DNA: TGTGCCAGCAGCCAAAATCTAGAGCTCTACGAGCAGTACTTC. Translated, it reads CASSQNLELYEQYF.